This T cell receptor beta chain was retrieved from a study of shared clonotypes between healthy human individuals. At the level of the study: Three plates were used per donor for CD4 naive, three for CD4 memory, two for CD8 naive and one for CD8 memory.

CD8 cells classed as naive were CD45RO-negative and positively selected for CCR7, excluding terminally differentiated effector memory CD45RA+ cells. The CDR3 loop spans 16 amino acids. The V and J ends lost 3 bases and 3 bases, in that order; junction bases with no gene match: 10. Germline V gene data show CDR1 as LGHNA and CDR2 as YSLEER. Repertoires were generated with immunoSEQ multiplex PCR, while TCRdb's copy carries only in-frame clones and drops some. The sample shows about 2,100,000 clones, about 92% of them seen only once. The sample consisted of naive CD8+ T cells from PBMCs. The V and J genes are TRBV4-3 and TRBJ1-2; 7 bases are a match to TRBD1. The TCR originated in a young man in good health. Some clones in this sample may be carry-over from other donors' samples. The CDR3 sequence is CASSQYTGTVYYGYTF. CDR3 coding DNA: TGCGCCAGCAGCCAGTATACCGGGACAGTCTACTATGGCTACACCTTC.